These T cell receptor beta chains were read from a single sample in a study of long-term antiretroviral therapy in people with HIV. Only in-frame clones appear in the TCRdb table, and some are missing; sequencing was by immunoSEQ multiplex PCR. This sample has roughly 44,000 clones, with around 96% found just once. This specimen was unsorted PBMCs, taken 3.7 years after starting antiretroviral therapy. The receptors were sampled from a woman aged 50 to 60 with HIV. Both conserved end residues are part of each CDR3. Fields, in order: D gene, CDR3 length, V gene, J gene, clone size, CDR3 DNA, CDR3 protein. D genes are given only for firm matches. Only some rows state a clone size, as once, few, many or a class for expanded clones.

TRBD2,15,TRBV15,TRBJ2-5,NA,TGTGCCACCAGCTTGGGGGAGGGACCAATTGAGACCCAGTACTTC,CATSLGEGPIETQYF
NA,15,TRBV6-6,TRBJ2-7,NA,TGTGCCAGCAGTTCAACCTCGAAAGCCTCCTACGAGCAGTACTTC,CASSSTSKASYEQYF
TRBD1,13,TRBV5-4,TRBJ1-2,NA,TGTGCCAGCAGCTTGACAGGGGGCGGTGGCTACACCTTC,CASSLTGGGGYTF
NA,13,TRBV11-3,TRBJ2-1,NA,TGTGCCAGCAGCTTAGATGGGTCCAATGAGCAGTTCTTC,CASSLDGSNEQFF
NA,8,TRBV20-1,TRBJ1-1,few,TGCAGTGCTAGACCCGGACCTTTT,CSARPGPF
NA,14,TRBV9,TRBJ1-6,NA,TGTGCCAGCACCGACGGGGTTTCTAATTCACCCCTCCACTTT,CASTDGVSNSPLHF
TRBD1,15,TRBV18,TRBJ2-7,NA,TGTGCCAGCTCACCAGGACCGGGACAGTTCTACGAGCAGTACTTC,CASSPGPGQFYEQYF
NA,16,TRBV5-4,TRBJ2-1,NA,TGTGCCAGCAGCTTCTCTCGCCTCCTCCCAGGTAGTGAGCAGTTCTTC,CASSFSRLLPGSEQFF
NA,17,TRBV7-9,TRBJ2-4,NA,TGTGCCAGCAGCCCTCAAGATCAAGGAATAGCCAAAAACATTCAGTACTTC,CASSPQDQGIAKNIQYF
NA,13,TRBV5-8,TRBJ2-3,NA,TGTGCCAGCAGCTTCGCTTCCACAGATACGCAGTATTTT,CASSFASTDTQYF
TRBD1,15,TRBV27,TRBJ1-2,NA,TGTGCCAGCAGTTTATCAGGGGGCGCCTTCTATGGCTACACCTTC,CASSLSGGAFYGYTF
NA,13,TRBV11-2,TRBJ2-1,NA,TGTGCCAGCAGCTTAGGCCAGAACAATGAGCAGTTCTTC,CASSLGQNNEQFF
NA,15,TRBV7-6,TRBJ2-1,NA,TGTGCCAGCAGCCGCGGGGACGTCTCCTACAATGAGCAGTTCTTC,CASSRGDVSYNEQFF
NA,13,TRBV5-4,TRBJ1-1,NA,TGTGCCAGCAGCGGTAGAGGGGGAACTGAAGCTTTCTTT,CASSGRGGTEAFF
NA,14,TRBV6-1,TRBJ1-2,NA,TGTGCCAGCAGTGAAGATAGGGGCCTCTATGGCTACACCTTC,CASSEDRGLYGYTF
NA,15,TRBV6-5,TRBJ1-2,NA,TGTGCCAGCAGCCCAGAAAACGGGGTTCGCGGTGGCTACACCTTC,CASSPENGVRGGYTF
NA,13,TRBV7-9,TRBJ1-5,NA,TGTGCCAGCAGCCACGGTAACAATCAGCCCCAGCATTTT,CASSHGNNQPQHF
NA,12,TRBV29-1,TRBJ2-5,NA,TGCAGCGTTAATCTGGGCGGAGAGACCCAGTACTTC,CSVNLGGETQYF
NA,16,TRBV30,TRBJ2-3,NA,TGTGCCTGGAGTGTACGCGGGGTAATAATTGCAGATACGCAGTATTTT,CAWSVRGVIIADTQYF
NA,14,TRBV5-6,TRBJ1-1,NA,TGTGCCAGCAGCCTCTTAGGTCGGGATACTGAAGCTTTCTTT,CASSLLGRDTEAFF
NA,13,TRBV7-2,TRBJ1-4,NA,TGTGCCAGCAGCTTGGGACTGGAAGAAAAACTGTTTTTT,CASSLGLEEKLFF
TRBD1,14,TRBV19,TRBJ1-5,NA,TGTGCCAGTAGCGACCAACAGGGGAATCAGCCCCAGCATTTT,CASSDQQGNQPQHF
NA,15,TRBV27,TRBJ1-2,NA,TGTGCCAGCAGTTTACTCGGGCCCTCCTCTGACGGCTACACCTTC,CASSLLGPSSDGYTF
NA,15,TRBV6-6,TRBJ1-2,NA,TGTGCCAGCAGTTACTTTGGCCAGGGAAAGGATGGCTACACCTTC,CASSYFGQGKDGYTF
TRBD2,15,TRBV6-5,TRBJ2-1,NA,TGTGCCAGCAGCTCCACTAGCGGGGTGTACAATGAGCAGTTCTTC,CASSSTSGVYNEQFF
NA,16,TRBV5-1,TRBJ1-3,once,TGCGCCAGCAGCCCCGACAGGTTGGGCCCTGGAAACACCATATATTTT,CASSPDRLGPGNTIYF
TRBD1,15,TRBV9,TRBJ1-2,NA,TGTGCCAGCAGCACCAGGGACAGGGTCAACTATGGCTACACCTTC,CASSTRDRVNYGYTF
NA,13,TRBV4-1,TRBJ2-7,NA,TGCGCCAGCAGCCCCAAACCCCTCGACGAGCAGTACTTC,CASSPKPLDEQYF
NA,15,TRBV7-2,TRBJ2-5,NA,TGTGCCAGCAGCCCGACGGGGGTGCATGGAGAGACCCAGTACTTC,CASSPTGVHGETQYF
TRBD1,13,TRBV6-1,TRBJ1-6,NA,TGTGCCAGCAGGACAGGGGGAAATTCACCCCTCCACTTT,CASRTGGNSPLHF
NA,14,TRBV6-6,TRBJ1-1,once,TGTGCCAGCAGTCCCTTAGCGGTAGACACTGAAGCTTTCTTT,CASSPLAVDTEAFF
NA,16,TRBV6-6,TRBJ2-7,NA,TGTGCCAGCAGTGCCGGGAGCTTCAAAGGGCCCTACGAGCAGTACTTC,CASSAGSFKGPYEQYF
NA,15,TRBV11-2,TRBJ2-7,NA,TGTGCCAGCAGCTTAATTTTGAGCAGGGGCTACGAGCAGTACTTC,CASSLILSRGYEQYF
NA,14,TRBV7-3,TRBJ2-2,few,TGTGCCAGCAGCTTTTATGACGGCACCGGGGAGCTGTTTTTT,CASSFYDGTGELFF
NA,16,TRBV6-5,TRBJ2-3,once,TGTGCCAGCAGTTACAGGGGGGGCCGGTCTAAAGATACGCAGTATTTT,CASSYRGGRSKDTQYF
NA,14,TRBV7-9,TRBJ2-5,NA,TGTGCCAGCAGCTTTAACAGGGAGAAAGAGACCCAGTACTTC,CASSFNREKETQYF
TRBD2,14,TRBV5-8,TRBJ2-3,few,TGTGCCAGCCGAGAACTAGCGGGGGGACCTACGCAGTATTTT,CASRELAGGPTQYF
NA,13,TRBV5-4,TRBJ1-2,NA,TGTGCCAGCAGCTTGGGAACCGTGAGCGGCTACACCTTC,CASSLGTVSGYTF
NA,12,TRBV5-8,TRBJ2-5,NA,TGTGCCAGCAGGAAGTGGGAAGAGACCCAGTACTTC,CASRKWEETQYF
NA,13,TRBV2,TRBJ2-7,NA,TGTGCCAGCACCGAAGCTGACTCCTACGAGCAGTACTTC,CASTEADSYEQYF
TRBD2,15,TRBV29-1,TRBJ2-6,NA,TGCAGCGTGAACGGGGGGGCTGGTGGGGCCAACGTCCTGACTTTC,CSVNGGAGGANVLTF
NA,16,TRBV4-2,TRBJ2-3,NA,TGTGCCAGCAGACCTAATGGCTTAGGGAGCACAGATACGCAGTATTTT,CASRPNGLGSTDTQYF
TRBD1,15,TRBV6-5,TRBJ1-6,NA,TGTGCCAGCAGTTACTCGAAACAGGGGAATTCACCCCTCCACTTT,CASSYSKQGNSPLHF
TRBD2,15,TRBV27,TRBJ2-3,NA,TGTGCCAGCAGTCCTCGGACTAGCGGGAGTTATACGCAGTATTTT,CASSPRTSGSYTQYF
NA,14,TRBV5-6,TRBJ1-2,NA,TGTGCCAGCAGCTTGGGAGTCCCTAACTATGGCTACACCTTC,CASSLGVPNYGYTF
NA,13,TRBV18,TRBJ2-5,NA,TGTGCCAGCTCACCTGCGAGACAAGAGACCCAGTACTTC,CASSPARQETQYF
NA,13,TRBV5-1,TRBJ2-5,NA,TGCGCCAGCAGACTGGCAGTACAAGAGACCCAGTACTTC,CASRLAVQETQYF
NA,16,TRBV9,TRBJ1-3,NA,TGTGCCAGCAGCGTAGCTGCGCAGGGCCCTGGAAACACCATATATTTT,CASSVAAQGPGNTIYF
TRBD1,16,TRBV5-6,TRBJ2-7,NA,TGTGCCAGTGGAGTTTCCGGGACAGGGGGTCTTTACGAGCAGTACTTC,CASGVSGTGGLYEQYF
NA,14,TRBV12-5,TRBJ2-3,NA,TGTGCTAGTGGTTTGCGGCAGGGATCAGATACGCAGTATTTT,CASGLRQGSDTQYF
TRBD2,17,TRBV5-1,TRBJ2-3,NA,TGCGCCAGCAGCTTGCGGCTAGCGGGGGGGCTCACAGATACGCAGTATTTT,CASSLRLAGGLTDTQYF
NA,15,TRBV21-1,TRBJ1-1,NA,TGTGCCAGCAGCAAAGGGTCAGGGGGGTCCACTGAAGCTTTCTTT,CASSKGSGGSTEAFF
NA,11,TRBV30,TRBJ1-1,NA,TGTGCCTGGAAACAGTACACTGAAGCTTTCTTT,CAWKQYTEAFF
TRBD1,15,TRBV5-4,TRBJ2-1,NA,TGTGCCAGCAGCATACAGGGGGCGCAGTACAATGAGCAGTTCTTC,CASSIQGAQYNEQFF
TRBD2,14,TRBV5-1,TRBJ2-3,NA,TGCGCCAGCGGCCAGGGAGGGGCGGCAGATACGCAGTATTTT,CASGQGGAADTQYF
NA,13,TRBV6-6,TRBJ2-5,NA,TGTGCCAGCAGCCACCGGGATGTCGGCGCCCAGTACTTC,CASSHRDVGAQYF
TRBD2,15,TRBV11-2,TRBJ2-1,NA,TGTGCCAGCAGCTTAGACGCCGGGGGGGGGAATGAGCAGTTCTTC,CASSLDAGGGNEQFF